Each of the 20 T cell receptor beta chains below was sequenced from the same sample in a study of blood T cell repertoires in COVID-19. TCRdb's table, derived via immunoSEQ multiplex PCR, lists solely in-frame clones and lacks some. The sample comprises 95,000 to 150,000 clones, just under 80% of which are singletons, and 16% rests with the top ten. The sample was peripheral blood. The origin of the receptors is a man in his sixties with active or convalescent COVID-19.

This chain joins TRBV3-1 (or the pseudogene TRBV3-2) and TRBJ1-5, with TRBD1 as a possible D gene (5 bases). This CDR3 spans 12 amino acids. Trimming left V 4 bases short and J 9 bases short, with 10 bases between. Germline-derived CDR1 and CDR2 are LGHDT and YNNKEL (reference sequence). CDR3 in DNA: TGTGCCAGCAGCCCCCTTCAGGGGCCCCAGCATTTT. Its translation: CASSPLQGPQHF.

The chain joins TRBV19 to TRBJ2-7; D is perhaps TRBD1 (6 bases). The CDR3 contains 13 residues. CDR1 is LNHDA and CDR2 is SQIVND in the germline V gene (reference sequence). Trimming removed 10 bases at V and 2 bases at J, with 15 bases between. CDR3 coding DNA: TGTGCCACCGCGGCTCAGGGGCCCTACGAGCAGTACTTC. Its translation: CATAAQGPYEQYF.

The genes are TRBV30 and TRBJ1-2; 7 nucleotides align to TRBD1. The CDR3 loop spans 14 amino acids. CDR1 GTSNPN and CDR2 SVGIG come from the germline V gene (reference sequence). The V gene end was trimmed by 3 bases and the J gene end by 4 bases; junction bases not matched to a gene: 8. CDR3 in amino acids: CAWRGQETLYGYTF. CDR3 in DNA: TGTGCCTGGAGAGGACAGGAGACACTCTATGGCTACACCTTC.

This sequence joins TRBV4-2 and TRBJ1-4, with 7 bases that match TRBD1. The CDR3 sequence is 15 residues long. Trimming removed 6 bases from V and 6 bases from J; junction bases left unmatched: 10. CDR1 and CDR2 from the germline V gene are LGHNA and YNFKEQ. In nucleotides, the CDR3 is TGTGCCAGCAGTCCTAGACAGGGACGGGATGAAAAACTGTTTTTT. It yields the protein CASSPRQGRDEKLFF.

In this sample, this clone turned up once. The V gene is TRBV7-3, the J gene TRBJ2-7; 9 nucleotides agree with TRBD2. The CDR3 has 16 residues. Per the germline V gene, CDR1 is SGHTA and CDR2 is FQGTGA. Unmatched junction bases numbered 13, after V lost 5 bases and J lost 5 bases. The CDR3: CASSPSGGRARNEQYF. The CDR3 DNA reads as TGTGCCAGCAGCCCTAGTGGCGGGAGGGCCAGAAACGAGCAGTACTTC. Based on the CDR3 plus reference TRBV7-3 and TRBJ2-7, the full variable domain is GAGVSQTPSNKVTEKGKYVELRCDPISGHTALYWYRQSLGQGPEFLIYFQGTGAADDSGLPNDRFFAVRPEGSVSTLKIQRTERGDSAVYLCASSPSGGRARNEQYFGPGTRLTVT.

This chain uses TRBV5-5 with TRBJ2-1; 7 bases match TRBD2. CDR3 length: 15 amino acids. The V gene end was trimmed by 0 bases and the J gene end by 4 bases; junction bases not matched to a gene: 4. CDR1 and CDR2 (germline): SGHKS, YYEKEE (reference sequence). The CDR3 loop reads CASSLGTSEYNEQFF. As DNA, the CDR3 is TGTGCCAGCAGCTTGGGTACTAGCGAGTACAATGAGCAGTTCTTC.

A few counts support this clone. This chain links TRBV4-1 with TRBJ2-7, with TRBD2 matching 10 bases. This CDR3 contains 18 residues. Germline V lookup: CDR1 MGHRA, CDR2 YSYEKL. Unmatched junction bases numbered 11, after V lost 0 bases and J lost 3 bases. The CDR3 DNA sequence: TGCGCCAGCAGCCAAGAATTTAGGCTAGCGGGAGTAAGCTACGAGCAGTACTTC. It is translated as CASSQEFRLAGVSYEQYF.

About this clone: Other DNA sequences in this sample translate to the same CDR3. The chain employs TRBV11-2 and TRBJ2-3, with a possible D match to TRBD2 (5 bases). The CDR3 is 15 amino acids. Between the trimmed V and J ends, which lost 2 bases and 1 base, there was a span of 10 bases. Germline V lookup: CDR1 SGHAT, CDR2 FQNNGV. In nucleotides, the CDR3 is TGTGCCAGCAGCTTATTGAGCGGTGGCACAGATACGCAGTATTTT. Translation gives CASSLLSGGTDTQYF.

The chain recombines TRBV19 with TRBJ1-1; 7 bases are shared with TRBD1. This CDR3 is 13 amino acids long. Germline V gene data show CDR1 as LNHDA and CDR2 as SQIVND (reference sequence). The V and J ends lost 5 bases and 10 bases, in that order; junction bases with no gene match: 10. The CDR3 sequence is CASSANRGRGAFF. Written as DNA, the CDR3 is TGTGCCAGTAGTGCCAACAGGGGCCGAGGAGCTTTCTTT.

V is TRBV7-9 and J is TRBJ2-3; TRBD2 aligns across 7 bases. The CDR3 has 14 residues. Trimming took 8 bases from V and 6 from J; bases not matched to a gene: 11. The germline V gene has CDR1 SEHNR and CDR2 FQNEAQ (reference sequence). Written as DNA, the CDR3 is TGTGCCAGCTTGGCGGGAGAAGCTTGGGATACGCAGTATTTT. This gives the protein CASLAGEAWDTQYF. The full variable domain, in which reference TRBV7-9 and TRBJ2-3 provide the parts outside the CDR3, is DTGVSQNPRHKITKRGQNVTFRCDPISEHNRLYWYRQTLGQGPEFLTYFQNEAQLEKSRLLSDRFSAERPKGSFSTLEIQRTEQGDSAMYLCASLAGEAWDTQYFGPGTRLTVL.

This sequence joins TRBV7-9 and TRBJ2-7; no definite D call. CDR1 and CDR2 from the germline V gene are SEHNR and FQNEAQ (reference sequence). This CDR3 region has 12 residues. V lost 5 bases, J lost 3 bases, and 8 bases lay in between. The CDR3 nucleotides read TGTGCCAGCAGCCGAGAGGTCTACGAGCAGTACTTC. This sequence encodes CASSREVYEQYF.

V and J are TRBV4-1 and TRBJ2-5; 9 nucleotides match TRBD1. The length of the CDR3 is 18 residues. After removal of 4 bases from V and 7 bases from J, the junction contained 19 bases not matched to a gene. From germline, CDR1 is MGHRA and CDR2 YSYEKL. The chain's CDR3 is CASSPTPWTGASKRTQYF. The CDR3 DNA follows: TGCGCCAGCAGCCCAACCCCCTGGACAGGGGCGAGCAAAAGGACCCAGTACTTC.

The genes are TRBV11-1 and TRBJ2-3; D gene uncertain. The CDR3 has 15 residues. The ends were cut back, 3 bases at V and 2 bases at J, with 12 bases in the middle. The germline gives CDR1 SGHAT, CDR2 FQDESV (reference sequence). The CDR3 DNA is TGTGCCAGCAGCTTGAGTCGCAACCCCACAGATACGCAGTATTTT. This encodes CASSLSRNPTDTQYF.

The genes are TRBV29-1 and TRBJ1-5; D call uncertain. The germline V gene has CDR1 SQVTM and CDR2 ANQGSEA. V was clipped by 5 bases and J by 1 base, with 9 bases between them. This CDR3 comprises 13 residues. The CDR3 bases are TGCAGCGTTAAGGGAGGGAGCAATCAGCCCCAGCATTTT. This codes for CSVKGGSNQPQHF.

This clone was picked up one time. The V and J genes are TRBV6-2 or TRBV6-3 and TRBJ2-7; the D is unclear. Germline V gene data show CDR1 as MNHEY and CDR2 as SVGEGT. V lost 5 bases and J 4 bases, leaving 27 bases between the germline ends. CDR3 size: 18 residues. The CDR3 DNA sequence: TGTGCCAGCAGTCACCCAACCGGAGCTTTCACCTCCTCGTACGAGCAGTACTTC. It translates to CASSHPTGAFTSSYEQYF.

This chain's CDR3 is CASSPPGQYQETQYF. DNA of the CDR3: TGTGCCAGCTCACCACCGGGACAATACCAAGAGACCCAGTACTTC. The J gene is TRBJ2-5, the V gene TRBV18, with a weak D call TRBD1 (6 bases). The V and J ends lost 0 bases and 0 bases respectively, with 8 bases between them. There are 15 residues in the CDR3. Germline V gene data show CDR1 as KGHSH and CDR2 as LQKENI.

This clone was detected once. The V and J genes are TRBV29-1 and TRBJ1-2; 8 positions agree with TRBD1. CDR1 is SQVTM and CDR2 is ANQGSEA in the germline V gene. The CDR3 has 11 residues. The junction had 6 bases not matched to a gene; V was cut back by 7 bases and J by 8 bases. The CDR3 loop is CSARTGWGYTF. The DNA for the CDR3 is TGCAGCGCCCGGACAGGGTGGGGCTACACCTTC.

The chain employs TRBV7-2 and TRBJ2-3; no definite D call. This CDR3 is built from 15 residues. The germline V gene encodes CDR1 SGHTA and CDR2 FQGNSA. Trimming removed 1 base from V and 0 bases from J, with 8 bases in between. The CDR3 DNA sequence: TGTGCCAGCAGCTTAGGCGGCCTGAGCACAGATACGCAGTATTTT. Amino acids: CASSLGGLSTDTQYF.

The chain employs TRBV19 and TRBJ1-4, with TRBD1 matching over 7 bases. The V segment lost 5 bases and the J segment 5 bases; nucleotides outside the gene matches: 11. Germline V gene sequence: CDR1 LNHDA, CDR2 SQIVND (reference sequence). The CDR3 length is 16 residues. CDR3 sequence: CASSVGQAGGNEKLFF. DNA for the CDR3: TGTGCCAGTAGTGTCGGACAGGCGGGGGGAAATGAAAAACTGTTTTTT.

This clone was seen once. V usage is TRBV6-5 and J usage is TRBJ2-2, with 8 bases that match TRBD1. Trimming took 6 bases from V and 5 from J; bases not matched to a gene: 8. The CDR3 is made up of 15 amino acids. Germline loops: CDR1 MNHEY, CDR2 SVGAGI. The CDR3 region is CASRRQGSITGELFF. DNA of the CDR3: TGTGCCAGCAGACGACAGGGGTCGATAACCGGGGAGCTGTTTTTT.